The sequence of this T cell receptor (beta chain) was determined in a study of PD-L1 blockade in urothelial cancer. Study overall: Treatment start was followed by blood analysis at 3 weeks (second dose) and again at 6 weeks. General observations from the study: Having blood TCR clonality under the median before treatment predicted better survival.

Specified time point: peripheral blood 6 weeks after treatment start. In this sample, this clone turned up a few times. Its antigen is unknown. The germline V and J ends were trimmed by 6 bases and 8 bases, with 11 bases remaining between them. Germline values: CDR1 SEHNR, CDR2 FQNEAQ (reference sequence). The CDR3 sequence is 12 residues long. Here immunoSEQ multiplex PCR was the method, and the copy in TCRdb shows in-frame clones only, minus some. The sample lists 120,000 or so clones, about 84% occurring once. J is TRBJ2-1 and V is TRBV7-9, with D hard to call. This specimen consisted of PBMCs, obtained around atezolizumab (anti-PD-L1) treatment. The sequence was collected from a man between 50 and 59 years old with urothelial cancer. The CDR3 sequence: CASSSNGYEQFF. In DNA form, the CDR3 reads TGTGCCAGCAGTTCAAACGGGTATGAGCAGTTCTTC.